These 8 T cell receptor beta chains were all obtained from the same sample, sequenced in a study of shared clonotypes between healthy human individuals. This table comes from immunoSEQ multiplex PCR, and its TCRdb copy is limited to in-frame clones, with some not included. The table has about 2,500,000 clones, around nine tenths seen once. The sequenced sample was naive CD4+ T cells sorted from blood. Described subset: CD45RA+ positively selected. These receptors all come from a man aged 18 to 30 in good health.

The V call is TRBV7-2, the J call TRBJ2-7; D not resolved. V gave up 1 base and J gave up 0 bases, with 10 bases separating them. From germline, CDR1 is SGHTA and CDR2 FQGNSA. The CDR3 has 15 amino acids. The CDR3 spells CASSLVPGNSYEQYF. CDR3 nucleotides: TGTGCCAGCAGCTTAGTTCCGGGTAACTCCTACGAGCAGTACTTC. Full variable domain (remainder filled in from reference TRBV7-2 and TRBJ2-7): GAGVSQSPSNKVTEKGKDVELRCDPISGHTALYWYRQSLGQGLEFLIYFQGNSAPDKSGLPSDRFSAERTGGSVSTLTIQRTQQEDSAVYLCASSLVPGNSYEQYFGPGTRLTVT.

The rearrangement joins TRBV6-4 to TRBJ1-6; 12 bases map to TRBD1. The CDR3 length is 18 residues. V was clipped by 6 bases and J by 0 bases; unmatched bases: 6. Germline CDR1 MRHNA, CDR2 SNTAGT. CDR3 residues: CASRGTGGEVSYNSPLHF. CDR3 bases: TGTGCCAGCAGGGGGACAGGGGGCGAGGTCTCCTATAATTCACCCCTCCACTTT.

This chain joins TRBV6-5 and TRBJ2-2; 8 positions agree with TRBD1. The CDR3 runs to 13 residues. Trimming cost V 6 bases and J 8 bases; bases outside gene matches: 5. CDR1 is MNHEY and CDR2 is SVGAGI in the germline V gene. The CDR3 DNA reads as TGTGCCAGCAGCCCAGGGGGCATAGGGGAGCTGTTTTTT. As protein: CASSPGGIGELFF.

This clone has just a few counts. The V gene is TRBV10-3, the J gene TRBJ1-1; no definite D call. CDR1 and CDR2 from the germline V gene are ENHRY and SYGVKD. The CDR3 extends over 13 amino acids. V lost 5 bases and J 7 bases, leaving 14 bases between the germline ends. This CDR3 is CAISSGLWGEAFF. The DNA for the CDR3 is TGTGCCATCAGTTCTGGATTGTGGGGTGAAGCTTTCTTT.

V gene TRBV6-1 combines with J gene TRBJ2-1; 7 nucleotides match TRBD2. After removal of 6 bases from V and 0 bases from J, the junction contained 14 bases not matched to a gene. Germline V lookup: CDR1 MNHNS, CDR2 SASEGT. This CDR3 is built from 18 residues. The CDR3 is CASSESSLAISSYNEQFF. CDR3 nucleotide sequence: TGTGCCAGCAGCGAATCCTCACTAGCGATAAGCTCCTACAATGAGCAGTTCTTC.

The rearrangement joins TRBV19 to TRBJ2-5; 9 bases line up with TRBD2. Trimming at V came to 3 bases and at J to 1 base, leaving 6 bases not matched to a gene. This CDR3 comprises 16 residues. Germline values: CDR1 LNHDA, CDR2 SQIVND (reference sequence). This CDR3 reads CASSIPSGETQETQYF. CDR3 sequence (DNA): TGTGCCAGTAGTATTCCTAGCGGGGAAACCCAAGAGACCCAGTACTTC.

J is TRBJ1-2 and V is TRBV10-2; 9 bases are shared with TRBD1. V was pared by 2 bases and J by 3 bases, with 4 bases of the junction left unmatched. This CDR3 has 15 residues. CDR1 and CDR2 from the germline V gene are WSHSY and SAAADI. The CDR3 spells CASSELWDRDYGYTF. For the CDR3, the DNA is TGCGCCAGCAGTGAGCTTTGGGACAGGGACTATGGCTACACCTTC.

V usage is TRBV19 and J usage is TRBJ1-6; D is unclear. The CDR3 covers 17 residues. Trimming took off 6 bases at V and 0 bases at J, with 15 bases between the two ends. Germline lookup yields CDR1 LNHDA and CDR2 SQIVND (reference sequence). The CDR3 here is CASRDGGRSSYNSPLHF. CDR3 nucleotides: TGTGCCAGTAGGGACGGCGGCCGGAGCTCCTATAATTCACCCCTCCACTTT.